This section outlines one TCR beta chain sequence together with its context. This sample was included in a study of tumor T cells in aggressive B-cell lymphoma. Generated by immunoSEQ multiplex PCR, the TCRdb table keeps only in-frame clones and is missing some. The repertoire has about 5,000 clones, 81% of them found once; the top ten carry 4% to 5%. CDR3 length: 15 residues. V lost 0 bases and J lost 9; bases outside the gene matches: 8. From germline, CDR1 is MNHNS and CDR2 SASEGT. The chain recombines TRBV6-1 with TRBJ1-5; TRBD1 matches at 7 bases. The TCR comes from an adult with diffuse large B cell lymphoma. Sample: tumor tissue. This CDR3 reads CASSEAGQVWRPQHF. CDR3 nucleotide sequence: TGTGCCAGCAGTGAAGCTGGACAGGTCTGGAGGCCCCAGCATTTT.